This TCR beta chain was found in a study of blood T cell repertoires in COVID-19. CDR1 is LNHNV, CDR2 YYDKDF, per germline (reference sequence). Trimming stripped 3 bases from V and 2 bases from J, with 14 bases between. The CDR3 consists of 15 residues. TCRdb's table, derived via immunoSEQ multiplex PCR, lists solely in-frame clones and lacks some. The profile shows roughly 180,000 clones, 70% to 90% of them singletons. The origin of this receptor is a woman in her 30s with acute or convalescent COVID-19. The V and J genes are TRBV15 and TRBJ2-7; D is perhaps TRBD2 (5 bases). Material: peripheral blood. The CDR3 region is CATSSLRGLTYEQYF. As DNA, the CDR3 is TGTGCCACCAGCAGCCTTAGAGGGTTAACCTACGAGCAGTACTTC. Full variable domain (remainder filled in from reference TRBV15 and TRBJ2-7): DAMVIQNPRYQVTQFGKPVTLSCSQTLNHNVMYWYQQKSSQAPKLLFHYYDKDFNNEADTPDNFQSRRPNTSFCFLDIRSPGLGDTAMYLCATSSLRGLTYEQYFGPGTRLTVT.